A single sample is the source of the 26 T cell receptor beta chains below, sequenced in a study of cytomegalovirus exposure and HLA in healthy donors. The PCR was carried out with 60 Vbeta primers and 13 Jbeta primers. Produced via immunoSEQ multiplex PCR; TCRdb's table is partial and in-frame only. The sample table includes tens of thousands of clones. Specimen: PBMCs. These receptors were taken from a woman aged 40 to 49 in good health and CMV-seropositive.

Here the CDR3 reads CSVQGGTGGLRPYEQYF. The CDR3 nucleotides are TGCAGCGTCCAAGGTGGGACAGGGGGCTTAAGGCCCTACGAGCAGTACTTC. V is TRBV29-1 and J is TRBJ2-7; TRBD1 agrees at 12 bases. Trimming at V came to 6 bases and at J to 2 bases, leaving 14 bases not matched to a gene. The germline V gene encodes CDR1 SQVTM and CDR2 ANQGSEA. The CDR3 contains 17 residues.

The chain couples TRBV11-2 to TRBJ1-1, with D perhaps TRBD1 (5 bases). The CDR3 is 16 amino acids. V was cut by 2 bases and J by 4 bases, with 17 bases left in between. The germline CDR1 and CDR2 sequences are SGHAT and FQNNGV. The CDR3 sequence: CASSLMVGQGVTEAFF. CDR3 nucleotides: TGTGCCAGCAGCTTAATGGTAGGCCAAGGGGTCACTGAAGCTTTCTTT.

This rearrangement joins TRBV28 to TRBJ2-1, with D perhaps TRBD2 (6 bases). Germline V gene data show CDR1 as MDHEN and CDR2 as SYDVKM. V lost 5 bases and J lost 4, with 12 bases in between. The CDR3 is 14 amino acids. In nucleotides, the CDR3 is TGTGCCAGCAGTCCCGGGGACTGGTACAATGAGCAGTTCTTC. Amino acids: CASSPGDWYNEQFF.

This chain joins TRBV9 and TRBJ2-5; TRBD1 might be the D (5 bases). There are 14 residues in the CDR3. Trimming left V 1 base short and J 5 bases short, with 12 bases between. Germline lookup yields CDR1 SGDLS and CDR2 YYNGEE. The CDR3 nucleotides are TGTGCCAGCAGCGTATACCAGGGCCCGGAGACCCAGTACTTC. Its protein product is CASSVYQGPETQYF.

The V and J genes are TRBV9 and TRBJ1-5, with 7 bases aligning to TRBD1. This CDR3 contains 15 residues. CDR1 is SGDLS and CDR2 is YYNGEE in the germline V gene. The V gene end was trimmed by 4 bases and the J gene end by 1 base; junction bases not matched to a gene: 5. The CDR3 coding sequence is TGTGCCAGCAGCCAGACAGGGAGAAGCAATCAGCCCCAGCATTTT. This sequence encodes CASSQTGRSNQPQHF.

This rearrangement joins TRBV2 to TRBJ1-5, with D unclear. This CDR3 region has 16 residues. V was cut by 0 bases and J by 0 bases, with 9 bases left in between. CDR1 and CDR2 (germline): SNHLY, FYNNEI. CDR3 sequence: CASSEAAGYSNQPQHF. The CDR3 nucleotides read TGTGCCAGCAGTGAAGCGGCCGGGTATAGCAATCAGCCCCAGCATTTT.

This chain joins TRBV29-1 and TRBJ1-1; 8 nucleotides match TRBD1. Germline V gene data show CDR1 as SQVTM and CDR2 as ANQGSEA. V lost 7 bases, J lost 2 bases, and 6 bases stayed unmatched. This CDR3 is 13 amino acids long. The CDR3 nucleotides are TGCAGCGCCGGACAGGGAGACAACACTGAAGCTTTCTTT. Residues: CSAGQGDNTEAFF.

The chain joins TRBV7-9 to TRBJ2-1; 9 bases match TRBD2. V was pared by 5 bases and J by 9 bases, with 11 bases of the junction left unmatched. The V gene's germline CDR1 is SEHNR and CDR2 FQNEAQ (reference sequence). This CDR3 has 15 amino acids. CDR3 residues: CASSRLGGRAAEQFF. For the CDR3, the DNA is TGTGCCAGCAGCCGCCTGGGCGGGAGGGCCGCTGAGCAGTTCTTC.

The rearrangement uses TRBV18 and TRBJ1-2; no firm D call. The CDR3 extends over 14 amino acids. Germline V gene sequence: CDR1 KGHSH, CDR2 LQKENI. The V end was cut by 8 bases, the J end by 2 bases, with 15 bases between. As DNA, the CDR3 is TGTGCCAGCGCCCCTGGCGCGGCGAACTATGGCTACACCTTC. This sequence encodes CASAPGAANYGYTF.

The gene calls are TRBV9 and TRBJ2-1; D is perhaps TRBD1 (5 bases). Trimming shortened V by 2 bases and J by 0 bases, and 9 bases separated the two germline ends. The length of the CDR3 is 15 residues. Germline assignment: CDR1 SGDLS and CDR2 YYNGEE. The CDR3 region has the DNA TGTGCCAGCAGCGTTCTAGACAGCTCCTACAATGAGCAGTTCTTC. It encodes CASSVLDSSYNEQFF.

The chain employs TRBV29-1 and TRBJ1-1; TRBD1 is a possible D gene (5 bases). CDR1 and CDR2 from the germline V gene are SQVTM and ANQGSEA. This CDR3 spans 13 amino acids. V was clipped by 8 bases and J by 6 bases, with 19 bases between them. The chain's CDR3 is CSSSPGGSPEAFF. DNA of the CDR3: TGCAGCTCATCGCCGGGGGGGAGCCCTGAAGCTTTCTTT.

DNA of the CDR3: TGTGCCAGCTCACCTACTCAACCGCCCGAAGCTTTCTTT. Its protein product is CASSPTQPPEAFF. The chain combines TRBV18 with TRBJ1-1; D uncertain. The CDR3 covers 13 residues. CDR1 is KGHSH and CDR2 is LQKENI in the germline V gene. V shed 3 bases and J shed 8 bases, with 13 bases lying between them. Combining the CDR3 with reference TRBV18 and TRBJ1-1 gives the whole variable domain NAGVMQNPRHLVRRRGQEARLRCSPMKGHSHVYWYRQLPEEGLKFMVYLQKENIIDESGMPKERFSAEFPKEGPSILRIQQVVRGDSAAYFCASSPTQPPEAFFGQGTRLTVV.

CDR3: CASSSLGDRGIDEQYF. The CDR3 nucleotides read TGTGCCAGCAGTTCCCTGGGGGACAGGGGAATCGACGAGCAGTACTTC. This chain links TRBV28 with TRBJ2-7, with TRBD1 matching 10 bases. V gave up 4 bases and J gave up 5 bases; unmatched junction bases: 11. In germline, CDR1 is MDHEN, CDR2 SYDVKM. This CDR3 has 16 amino acids.

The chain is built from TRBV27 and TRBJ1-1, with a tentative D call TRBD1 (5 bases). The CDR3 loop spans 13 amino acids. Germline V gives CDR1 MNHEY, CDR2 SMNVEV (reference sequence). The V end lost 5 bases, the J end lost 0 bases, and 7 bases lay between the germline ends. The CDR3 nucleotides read TGTGCCAGCAGTAGGGGAATGAACACTGAAGCTTTCTTT. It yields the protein CASSRGMNTEAFF.

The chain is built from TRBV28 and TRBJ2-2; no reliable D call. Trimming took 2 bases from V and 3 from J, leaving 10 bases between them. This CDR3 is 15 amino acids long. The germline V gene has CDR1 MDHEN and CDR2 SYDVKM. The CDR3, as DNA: TGTGCCAGCAGTTTAATGGCGGTCTACACCGGGGAGCTGTTTTTT. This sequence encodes CASSLMAVYTGELFF.

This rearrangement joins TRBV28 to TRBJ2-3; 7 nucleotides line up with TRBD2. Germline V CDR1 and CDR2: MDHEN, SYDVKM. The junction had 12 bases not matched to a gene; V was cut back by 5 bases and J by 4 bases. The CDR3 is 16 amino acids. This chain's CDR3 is CASSPTRTRVADTQYF. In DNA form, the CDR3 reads TGTGCCAGCAGTCCTACGAGGACTAGAGTAGCAGATACGCAGTATTTT.

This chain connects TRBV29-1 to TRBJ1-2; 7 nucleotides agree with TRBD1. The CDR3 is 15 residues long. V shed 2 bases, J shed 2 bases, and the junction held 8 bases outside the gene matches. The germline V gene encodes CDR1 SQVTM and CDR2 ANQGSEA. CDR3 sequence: CSVERGLQGNYGYTF. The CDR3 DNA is TGCAGCGTTGAAAGGGGGCTACAGGGGAACTATGGCTACACCTTC.

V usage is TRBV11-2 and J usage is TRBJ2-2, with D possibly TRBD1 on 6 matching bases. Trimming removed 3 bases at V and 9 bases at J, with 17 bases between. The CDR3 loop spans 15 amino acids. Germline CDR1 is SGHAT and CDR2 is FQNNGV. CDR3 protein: CASSLVGRGIRELFF. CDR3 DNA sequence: TGTGCCAGCAGCTTGGTTGGCAGGGGAATCCGGGAGCTGTTTTTT. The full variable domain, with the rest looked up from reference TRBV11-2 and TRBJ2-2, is EAGVAQSPRYKIIEKRQSVAFWCNPISGHATLYWYQQILGQGPKLLIQFQNNGVVDDSQLPKDRFSAERLKGVDSTLKIQPAKLEDSAVYLCASSLVGRGIRELFFGEGSRLTVL.

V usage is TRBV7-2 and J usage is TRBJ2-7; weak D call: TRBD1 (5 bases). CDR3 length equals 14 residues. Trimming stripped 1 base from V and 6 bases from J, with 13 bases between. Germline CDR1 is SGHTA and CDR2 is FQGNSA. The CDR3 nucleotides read TGTGCCAGCAGCTTAGGGATCTGGGGCGCCGAGCAGTACTTC. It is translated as CASSLGIWGAEQYF.

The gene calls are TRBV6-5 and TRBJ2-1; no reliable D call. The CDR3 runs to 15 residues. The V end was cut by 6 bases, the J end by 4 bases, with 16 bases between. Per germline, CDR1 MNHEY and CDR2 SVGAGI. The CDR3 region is CASSQDTRSYNEQFF. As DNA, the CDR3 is TGTGCCAGCAGCCAAGACACCAGGTCATACAATGAGCAGTTCTTC.

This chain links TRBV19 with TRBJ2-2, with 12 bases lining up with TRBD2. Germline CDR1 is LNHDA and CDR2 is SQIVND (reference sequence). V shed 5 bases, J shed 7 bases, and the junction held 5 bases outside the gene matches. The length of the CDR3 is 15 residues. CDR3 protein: CASSLLAGGVGELFF. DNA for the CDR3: TGTGCCAGTAGTCTCCTAGCGGGAGGGGTCGGGGAGCTGTTTTTT.

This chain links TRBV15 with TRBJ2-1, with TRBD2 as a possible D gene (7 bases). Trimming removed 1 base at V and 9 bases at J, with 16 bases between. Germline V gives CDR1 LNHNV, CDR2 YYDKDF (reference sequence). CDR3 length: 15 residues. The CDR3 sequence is CATSRGGGASSEQFF. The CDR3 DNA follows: TGTGCCACCAGCAGAGGAGGGGGGGCCAGTAGTGAGCAGTTCTTC.

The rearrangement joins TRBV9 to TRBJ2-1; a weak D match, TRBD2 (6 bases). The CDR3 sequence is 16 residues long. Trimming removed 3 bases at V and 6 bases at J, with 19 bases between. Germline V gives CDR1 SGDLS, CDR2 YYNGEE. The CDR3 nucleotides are TGTGCCAGCAGCGCCAGAGATGGGGGAGGCGCCAATGAGCAGTTCTTC. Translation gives CASSARDGGGANEQFF.

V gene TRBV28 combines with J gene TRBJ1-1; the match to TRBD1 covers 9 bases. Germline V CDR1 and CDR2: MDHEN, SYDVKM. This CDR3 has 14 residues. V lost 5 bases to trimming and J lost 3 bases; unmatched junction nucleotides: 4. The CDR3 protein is CASSTGQGHTEAFF. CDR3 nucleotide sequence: TGTGCCAGCAGTACCGGACAGGGGCACACTGAAGCTTTCTTT.

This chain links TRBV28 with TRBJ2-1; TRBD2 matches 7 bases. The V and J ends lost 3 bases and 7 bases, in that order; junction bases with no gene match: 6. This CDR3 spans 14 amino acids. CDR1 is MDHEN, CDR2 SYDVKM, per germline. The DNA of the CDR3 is TGTGCCAGCAGTTTTAGTGGCGGGGGAAATGAGCAGTTCTTC. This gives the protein CASSFSGGGNEQFF.

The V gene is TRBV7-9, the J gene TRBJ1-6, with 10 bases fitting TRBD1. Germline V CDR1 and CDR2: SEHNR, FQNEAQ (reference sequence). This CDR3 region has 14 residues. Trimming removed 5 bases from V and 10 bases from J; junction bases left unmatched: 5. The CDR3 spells CASSTGTGASPLHF. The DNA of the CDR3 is TGTGCCAGCAGCACCGGGACAGGGGCCTCACCCCTCCACTTT. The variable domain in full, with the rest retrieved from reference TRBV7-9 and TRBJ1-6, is DTGVSQNPRHKITKRGQNVTFRCDPISEHNRLYWYRQTLGQGPEFLTYFQNEAQLEKSRLLSDRFSAERPKGSFSTLEIQRTEQGDSAMYLCASSTGTGASPLHFGNGTRLTVT.